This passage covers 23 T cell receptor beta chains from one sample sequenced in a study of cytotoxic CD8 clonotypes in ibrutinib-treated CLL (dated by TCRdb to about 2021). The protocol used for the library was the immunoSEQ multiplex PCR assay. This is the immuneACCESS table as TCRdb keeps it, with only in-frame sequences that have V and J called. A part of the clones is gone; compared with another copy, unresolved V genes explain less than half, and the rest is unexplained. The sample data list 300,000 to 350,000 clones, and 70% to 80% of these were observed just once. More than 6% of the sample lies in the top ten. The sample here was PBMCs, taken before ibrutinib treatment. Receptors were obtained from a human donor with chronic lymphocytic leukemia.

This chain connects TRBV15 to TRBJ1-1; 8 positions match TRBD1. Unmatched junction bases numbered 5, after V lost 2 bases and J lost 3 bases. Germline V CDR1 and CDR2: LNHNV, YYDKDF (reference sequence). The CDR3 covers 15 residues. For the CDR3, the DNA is TGTGCCACCAGCAGACAGGAGACAGGGGACACTGAAGCTTTCTTT. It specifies CATSRQETGDTEAFF.

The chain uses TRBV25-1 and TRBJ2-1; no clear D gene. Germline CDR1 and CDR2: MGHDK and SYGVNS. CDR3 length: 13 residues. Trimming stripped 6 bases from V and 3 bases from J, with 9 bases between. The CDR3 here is CASRGYRYNEQFF. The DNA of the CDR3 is TGTGCCAGCAGGGGATACCGCTACAATGAGCAGTTCTTC.

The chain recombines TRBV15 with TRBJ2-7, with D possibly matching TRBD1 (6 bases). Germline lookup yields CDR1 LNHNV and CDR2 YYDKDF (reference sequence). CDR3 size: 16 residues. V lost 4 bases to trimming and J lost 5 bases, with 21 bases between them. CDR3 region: CATSTNRVTALDEQYF. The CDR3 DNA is TGTGCCACCAGCACAAACAGGGTTACGGCTTTGGACGAGCAGTACTTC.

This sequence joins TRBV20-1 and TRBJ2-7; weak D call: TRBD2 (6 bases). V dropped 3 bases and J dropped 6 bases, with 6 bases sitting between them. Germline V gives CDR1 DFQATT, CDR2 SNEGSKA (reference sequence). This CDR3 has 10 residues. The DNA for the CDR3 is TGCAGTGCTAGGGGGGGCGAGCAGTACTTC. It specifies CSARGGEQYF.

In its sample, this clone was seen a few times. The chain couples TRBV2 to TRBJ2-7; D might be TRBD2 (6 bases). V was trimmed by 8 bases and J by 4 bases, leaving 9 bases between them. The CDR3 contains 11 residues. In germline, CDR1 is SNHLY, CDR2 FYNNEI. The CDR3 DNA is TGTGCCAGCCACGGGACTTACGAGCAGTACTTC. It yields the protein CASHGTYEQYF.

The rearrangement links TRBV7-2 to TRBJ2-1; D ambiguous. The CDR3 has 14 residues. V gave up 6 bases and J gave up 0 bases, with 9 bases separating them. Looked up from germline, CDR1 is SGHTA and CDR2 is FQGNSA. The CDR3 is CASSPTGSYNEQFF. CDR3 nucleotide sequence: TGTGCCAGCAGTCCGACGGGCTCCTACAATGAGCAGTTCTTC.

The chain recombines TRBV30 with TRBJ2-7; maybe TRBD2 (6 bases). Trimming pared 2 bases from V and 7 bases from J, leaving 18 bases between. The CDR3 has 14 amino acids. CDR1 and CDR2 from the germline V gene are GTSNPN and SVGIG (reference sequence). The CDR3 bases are TGTGCCTGGAGTTATGAGACTAGTGAGCTGGAGCAGTACTTC. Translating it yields CAWSYETSELEQYF. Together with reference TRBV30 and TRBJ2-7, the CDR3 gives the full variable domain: SQTIHQWPATLVQPVGSPLSLECTVEGTSNPNLYWYRQAAGRGLQLLFYSVGIGQISSEVPQNLSASRPQDRQFILSSKKLLLSDSGFYLCAWSYETSELEQYFGPGTRLTVT.

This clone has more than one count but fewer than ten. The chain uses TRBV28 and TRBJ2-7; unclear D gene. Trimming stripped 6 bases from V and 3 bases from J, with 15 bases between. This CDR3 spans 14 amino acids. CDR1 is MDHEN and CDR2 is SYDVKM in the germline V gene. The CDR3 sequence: CASRVEKAYYEQYF. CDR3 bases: TGTGCCAGCAGAGTCGAGAAGGCCTACTACGAGCAGTACTTC.

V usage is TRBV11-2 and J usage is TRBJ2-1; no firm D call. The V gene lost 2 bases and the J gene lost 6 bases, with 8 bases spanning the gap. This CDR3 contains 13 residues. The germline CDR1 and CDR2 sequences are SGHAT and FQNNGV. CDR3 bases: TGTGCCAGCAGCTTAAGTTTGGCCAATGAGCAGTTCTTC. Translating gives CASSLSLANEQFF.

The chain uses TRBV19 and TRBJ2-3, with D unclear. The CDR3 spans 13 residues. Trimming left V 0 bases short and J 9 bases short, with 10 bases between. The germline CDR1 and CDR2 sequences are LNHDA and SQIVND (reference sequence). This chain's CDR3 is CASSIDSGRTQYF. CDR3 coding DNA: TGTGCCAGTAGTATAGATTCTGGTAGGACGCAGTATTTT. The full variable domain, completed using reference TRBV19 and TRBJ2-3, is DGGITQSPKYLFRKEGQNVTLSCEQNLNHDAMYWYRQDPGQGLRLIYYSQIVNDFQKGDIAEGYSVSREKKESFPLTVTSAQKNPTAFYLCASSIDSGRTQYFGPGTRLTVL.

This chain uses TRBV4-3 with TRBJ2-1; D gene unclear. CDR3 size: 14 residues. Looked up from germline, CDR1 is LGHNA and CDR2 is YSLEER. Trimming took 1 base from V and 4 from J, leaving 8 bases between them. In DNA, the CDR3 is TGCGCCAGCAGCCAAGGATTGCGTTACAATGAGCAGTTCTTC. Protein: CASSQGLRYNEQFF.

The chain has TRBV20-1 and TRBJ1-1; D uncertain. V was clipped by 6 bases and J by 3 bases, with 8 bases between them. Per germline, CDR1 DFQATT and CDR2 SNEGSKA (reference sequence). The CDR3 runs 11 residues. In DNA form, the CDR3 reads TGCAGTGCCGGATCGGACACTGAAGCTTTCTTT. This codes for CSAGSDTEAFF.

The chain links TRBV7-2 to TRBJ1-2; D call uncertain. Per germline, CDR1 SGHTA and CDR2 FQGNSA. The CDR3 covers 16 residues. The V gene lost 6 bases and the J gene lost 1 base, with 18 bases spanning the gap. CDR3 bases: TGTGCCAGCAGTAGATTCTCTCCGGATTTTAACTATGGCTACACCTTC. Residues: CASSRFSPDFNYGYTF.

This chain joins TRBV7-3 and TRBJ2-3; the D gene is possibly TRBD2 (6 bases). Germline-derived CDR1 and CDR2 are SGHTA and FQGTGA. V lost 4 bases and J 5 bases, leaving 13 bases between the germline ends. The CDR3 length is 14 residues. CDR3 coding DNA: TGTGCCAGCAGCTGGACTACCCAGGGAGATACGCAGTATTTT. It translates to CASSWTTQGDTQYF.

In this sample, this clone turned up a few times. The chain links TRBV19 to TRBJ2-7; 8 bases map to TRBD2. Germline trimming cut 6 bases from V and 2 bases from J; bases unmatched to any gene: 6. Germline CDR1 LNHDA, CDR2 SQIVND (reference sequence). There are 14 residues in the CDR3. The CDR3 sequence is CASRKLAGPYEQYF. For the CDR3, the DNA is TGTGCCAGTAGGAAGCTAGCGGGTCCCTACGAGCAGTACTTC.

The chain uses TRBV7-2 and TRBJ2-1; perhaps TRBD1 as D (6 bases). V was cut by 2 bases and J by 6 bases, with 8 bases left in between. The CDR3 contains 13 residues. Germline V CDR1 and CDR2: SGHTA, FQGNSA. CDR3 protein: CASSLPGANEQFF. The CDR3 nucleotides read TGTGCCAGCAGCTTACCAGGGGCCAATGAGCAGTTCTTC.

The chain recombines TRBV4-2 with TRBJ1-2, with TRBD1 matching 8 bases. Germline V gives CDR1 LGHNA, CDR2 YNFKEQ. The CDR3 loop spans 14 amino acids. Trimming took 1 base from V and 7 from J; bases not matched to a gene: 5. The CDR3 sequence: CASSQATGESGYTF. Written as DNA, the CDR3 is TGTGCCAGCAGCCAAGCGACAGGGGAAAGTGGCTACACCTTC.

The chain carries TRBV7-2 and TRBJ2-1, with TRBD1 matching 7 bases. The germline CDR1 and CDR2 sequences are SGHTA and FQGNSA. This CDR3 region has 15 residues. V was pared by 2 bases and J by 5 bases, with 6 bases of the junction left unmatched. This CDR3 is CASSLSQGIHNEQFF. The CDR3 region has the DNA TGTGCCAGCAGCTTATCACAGGGGATACACAATGAGCAGTTCTTC.

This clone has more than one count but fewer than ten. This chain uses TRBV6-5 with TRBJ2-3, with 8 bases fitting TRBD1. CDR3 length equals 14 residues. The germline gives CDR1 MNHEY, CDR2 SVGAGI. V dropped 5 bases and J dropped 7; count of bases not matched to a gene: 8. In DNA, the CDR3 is TGTGCCAGCAGTCTAGGACAGGGCTCAAATACGCAGTATTTT. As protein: CASSLGQGSNTQYF.

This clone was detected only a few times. Written as DNA, the CDR3 is TGTGCCAGCAGTTCACGGACTAGCTCCTACGAGCAGTACTTC. Protein sequence: CASSSRTSSYEQYF. V gene TRBV27 combines with J gene TRBJ2-7; 7 positions agree with TRBD2. The V segment lost 4 bases and the J segment 0 bases; nucleotides outside the gene matches: 3. CDR3 length: 14 amino acids. Germline V gene sequence: CDR1 MNHEY, CDR2 SMNVEV (reference sequence).

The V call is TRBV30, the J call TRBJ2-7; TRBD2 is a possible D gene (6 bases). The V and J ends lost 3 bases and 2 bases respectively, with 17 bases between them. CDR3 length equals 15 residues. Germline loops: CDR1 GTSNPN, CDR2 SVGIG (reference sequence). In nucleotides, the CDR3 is TGTGCCTGGAGGGTTCCGGGACTCTCTACCTACGAGCAGTACTTC. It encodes CAWRVPGLSTYEQYF.

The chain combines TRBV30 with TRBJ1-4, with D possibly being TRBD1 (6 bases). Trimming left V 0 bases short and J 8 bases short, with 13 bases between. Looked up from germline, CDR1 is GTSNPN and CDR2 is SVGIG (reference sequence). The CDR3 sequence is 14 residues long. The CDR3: CAWSVGVGGEKLFF. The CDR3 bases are TGTGCCTGGAGTGTGGGAGTAGGGGGGGAAAAACTGTTTTTT.

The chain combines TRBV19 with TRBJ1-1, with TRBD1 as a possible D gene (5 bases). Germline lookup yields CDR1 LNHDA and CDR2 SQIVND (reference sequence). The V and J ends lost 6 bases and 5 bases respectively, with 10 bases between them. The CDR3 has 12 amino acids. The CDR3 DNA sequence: TGTGCCAGTAGAGGGGTTCGGACTGAAGCTTTCTTT. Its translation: CASRGVRTEAFF.